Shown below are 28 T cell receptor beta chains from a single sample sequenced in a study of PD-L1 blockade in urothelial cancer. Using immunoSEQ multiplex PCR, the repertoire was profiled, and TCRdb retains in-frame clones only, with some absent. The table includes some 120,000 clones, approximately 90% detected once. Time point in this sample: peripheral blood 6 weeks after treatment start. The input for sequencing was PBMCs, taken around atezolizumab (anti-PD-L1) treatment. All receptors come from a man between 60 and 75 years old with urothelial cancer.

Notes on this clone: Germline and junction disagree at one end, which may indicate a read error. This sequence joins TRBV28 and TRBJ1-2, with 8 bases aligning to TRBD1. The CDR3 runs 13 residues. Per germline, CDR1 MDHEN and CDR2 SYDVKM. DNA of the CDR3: TGTGCCAGCAGACGCAAAAACTCCGGGACAGGAGACTTC. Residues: CASRRKNSGTGDF.

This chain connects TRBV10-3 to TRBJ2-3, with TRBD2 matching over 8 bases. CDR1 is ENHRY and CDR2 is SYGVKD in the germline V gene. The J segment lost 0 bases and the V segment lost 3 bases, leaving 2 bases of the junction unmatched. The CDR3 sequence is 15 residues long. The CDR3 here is CAISDQRESTDTQYF. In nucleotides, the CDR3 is TGTGCCATCAGTGATCAGCGGGAGAGCACAGATACGCAGTATTTT.

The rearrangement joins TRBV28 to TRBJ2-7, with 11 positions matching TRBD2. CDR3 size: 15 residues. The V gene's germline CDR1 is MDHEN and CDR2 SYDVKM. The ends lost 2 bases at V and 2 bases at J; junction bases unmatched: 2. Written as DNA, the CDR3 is TGTGCCAGCAGTTTAGGGACTAGCGGCACCTACGAGCAGTACTTC. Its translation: CASSLGTSGTYEQYF. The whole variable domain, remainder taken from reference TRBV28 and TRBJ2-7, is DVKVTQSSRYLVKRTGEKVFLECVQDMDHENMFWYRQDPGLGLRLIYFSYDVKMKEKGDIPEGYSVSREKKERFSLILESASTNQTSMYLCASSLGTSGTYEQYFGPGTRLTVT.

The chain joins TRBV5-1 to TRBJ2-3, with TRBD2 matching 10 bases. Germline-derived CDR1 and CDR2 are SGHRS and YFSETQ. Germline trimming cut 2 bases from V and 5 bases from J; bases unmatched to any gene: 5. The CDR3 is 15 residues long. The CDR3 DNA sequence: TGCGCCAGCAGCTTTCAGCGGGGGGGCCTAGATACGCAGTATTTT. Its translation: CASSFQRGGLDTQYF.

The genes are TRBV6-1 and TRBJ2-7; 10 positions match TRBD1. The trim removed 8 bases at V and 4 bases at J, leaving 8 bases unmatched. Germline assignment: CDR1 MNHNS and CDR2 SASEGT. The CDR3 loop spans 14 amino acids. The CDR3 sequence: CASPKTGGVYEQYF. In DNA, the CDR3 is TGTGCCAGCCCAAAGACAGGGGGCGTATACGAGCAGTACTTC.

CDR3 coding DNA: TGTGCCAGCAGTAACAGACAGGGGCTATGGGGGGAGCTGTTTTTT. Residues: CASSNRQGLWGELFF. The chain links TRBV28 to TRBJ2-2, with 8 bases lining up with TRBD1. The CDR3 covers 15 residues. V lost 5 bases and J lost 8; bases outside the gene matches: 10. CDR1 and CDR2 (germline): MDHEN, SYDVKM. Looking up the rest from reference TRBV28 and TRBJ2-2 gives the full variable domain: DVKVTQSSRYLVKRTGEKVFLECVQDMDHENMFWYRQDPGLGLRLIYFSYDVKMKEKGDIPEGYSVSREKKERFSLILESASTNQTSMYLCASSNRQGLWGELFFGEGSRLTVL.

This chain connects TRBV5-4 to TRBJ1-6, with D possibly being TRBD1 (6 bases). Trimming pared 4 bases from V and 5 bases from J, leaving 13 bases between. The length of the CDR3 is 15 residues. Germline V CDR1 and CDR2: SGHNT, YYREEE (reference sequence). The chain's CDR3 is CASSPPGVNNSPLHF. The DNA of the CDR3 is TGTGCCAGCAGCCCCCCAGGGGTGAATAATTCACCCCTCCACTTT.

In nucleotides, the CDR3 is TGTGCCAGCAGTTCCGGGACAGGGGGGTATTACGAGCAGTACTTC. The encoded protein is CASSSGTGGYYEQYF. This chain links TRBV28 with TRBJ2-7; 11 bases are a match to TRBD1. Germline values: CDR1 MDHEN, CDR2 SYDVKM. V trimming: 4 bases; J trimming: 4 bases; junction bases outside the gene matches: 6. CDR3 length: 15 residues.

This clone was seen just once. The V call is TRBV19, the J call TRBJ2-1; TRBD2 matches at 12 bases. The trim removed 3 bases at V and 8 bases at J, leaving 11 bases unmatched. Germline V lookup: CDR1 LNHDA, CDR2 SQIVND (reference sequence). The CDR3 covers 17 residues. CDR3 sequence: CASSIARSSGRAYEQFF. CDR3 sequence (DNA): TGTGCCAGTAGTATTGCCCGATCTAGCGGGAGGGCCTATGAGCAGTTCTTC.

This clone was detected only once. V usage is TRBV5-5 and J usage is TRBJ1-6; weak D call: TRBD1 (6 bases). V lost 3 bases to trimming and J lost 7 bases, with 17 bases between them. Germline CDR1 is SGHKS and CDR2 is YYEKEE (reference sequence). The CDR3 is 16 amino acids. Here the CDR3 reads CASSWGGGAGNSPLHF. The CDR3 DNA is TGTGCCAGCAGCTGGGGGGGCGGGGCGGGAAATTCACCCCTCCACTTT. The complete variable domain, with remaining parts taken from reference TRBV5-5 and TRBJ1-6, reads DAGVTQSPTHLIKTRGQQVTLRCSPISGHKSVSWYQQVLGQGPQFIFQYYEKEERGRGNFPDRFSARQFPNYSSELNVNALLLGDSALYLCASSWGGGAGNSPLHFGNGTRLTVT.

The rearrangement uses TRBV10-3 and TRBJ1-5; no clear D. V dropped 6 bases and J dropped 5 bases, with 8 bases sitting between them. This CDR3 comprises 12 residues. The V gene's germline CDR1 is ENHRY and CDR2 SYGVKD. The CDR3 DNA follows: TGTGCCATCAGAGAGGAGGATCAGCCCCAGCATTTT. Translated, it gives CAIREEDQPQHF.

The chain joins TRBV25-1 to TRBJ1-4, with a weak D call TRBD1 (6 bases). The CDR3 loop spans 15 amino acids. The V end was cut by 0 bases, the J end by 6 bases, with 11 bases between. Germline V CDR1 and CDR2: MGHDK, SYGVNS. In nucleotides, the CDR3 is TGTGCCAGCAGTGAATATCGACAGGTACATGAAAAACTGTTTTTT. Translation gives CASSEYRQVHEKLFF.

CDR3 in amino acids: CASSFSGAPYEQYF. CDR3 nucleotide sequence: TGTGCCAGCAGCTTTAGCGGGGCCCCCTACGAGCAGTACTTC. This chain links TRBV7-9 with TRBJ2-7; 8 nucleotides match TRBD2. CDR1 is SEHNR, CDR2 FQNEAQ, per germline (reference sequence). The junction had 3 bases not matched to a gene; V was cut back by 3 bases and J by 2 bases. The CDR3 contains 14 residues.

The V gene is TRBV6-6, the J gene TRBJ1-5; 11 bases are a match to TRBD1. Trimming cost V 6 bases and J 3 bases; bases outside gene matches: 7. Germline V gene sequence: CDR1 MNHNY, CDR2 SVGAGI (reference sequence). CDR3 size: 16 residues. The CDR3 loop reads CASSPSGQGVNQPQHF. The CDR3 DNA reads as TGTGCCAGCAGCCCCTCGGGACAGGGGGTCAATCAGCCCCAGCATTTT.

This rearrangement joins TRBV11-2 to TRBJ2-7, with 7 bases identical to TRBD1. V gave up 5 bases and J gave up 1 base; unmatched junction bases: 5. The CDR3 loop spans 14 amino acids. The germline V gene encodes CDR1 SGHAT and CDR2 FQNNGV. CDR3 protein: CASSLRDRSYEQYF. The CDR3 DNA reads TGTGCCAGCAGCCTCCGGGACAGATCCTACGAGCAGTACTTC.

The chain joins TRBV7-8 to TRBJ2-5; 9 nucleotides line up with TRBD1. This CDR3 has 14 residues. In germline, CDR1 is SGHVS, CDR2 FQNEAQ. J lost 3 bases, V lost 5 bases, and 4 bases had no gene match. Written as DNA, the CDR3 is TGTGCCAGCAGCCGACGGACAGGGGAAGAGACCCAGTACTTC. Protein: CASSRRTGEETQYF.

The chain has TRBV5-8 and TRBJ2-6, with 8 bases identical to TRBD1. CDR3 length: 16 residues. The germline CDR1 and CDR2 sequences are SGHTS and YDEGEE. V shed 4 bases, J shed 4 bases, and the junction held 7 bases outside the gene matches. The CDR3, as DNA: TGTGCCAGCAGCGTGACAGGGGTAGGAGGGGCCAACGTCCTGACTTTC. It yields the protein CASSVTGVGGANVLTF. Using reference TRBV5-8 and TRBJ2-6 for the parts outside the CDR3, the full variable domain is EAGVTQSPTHLIKTRGQQATLRCSPISGHTSVYWYQQALGLGLQFLLWYDEGEERNRGNFPPRFSGRQFPNYSSELNVNALELEDSALYLCASSVTGVGGANVLTFGAGSRLTVL.

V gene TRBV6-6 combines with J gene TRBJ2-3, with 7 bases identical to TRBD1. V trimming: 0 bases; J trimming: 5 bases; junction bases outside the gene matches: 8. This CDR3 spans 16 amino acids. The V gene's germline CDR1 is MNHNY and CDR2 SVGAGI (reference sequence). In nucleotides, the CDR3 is TGTGCCAGCAGTTACTCGAAAGGACAGGCCCTAGATACGCAGTATTTT. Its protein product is CASSYSKGQALDTQYF.

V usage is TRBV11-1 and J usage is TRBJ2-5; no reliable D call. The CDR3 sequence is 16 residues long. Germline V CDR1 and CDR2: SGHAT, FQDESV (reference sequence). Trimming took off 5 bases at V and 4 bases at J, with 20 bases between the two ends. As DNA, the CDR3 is TGTGCCAGCAGCCTGACGTTAGAGGTCCTACGAGAGACCCAGTACTTC. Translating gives CASSLTLEVLRETQYF.

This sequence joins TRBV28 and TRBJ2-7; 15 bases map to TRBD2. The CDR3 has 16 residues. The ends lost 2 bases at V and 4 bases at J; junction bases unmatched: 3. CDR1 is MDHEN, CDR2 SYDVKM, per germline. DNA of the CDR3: TGTGCCAGCAGTTTACTTGGACTAGCGGGAGGGTACGAGCAGTACTTC. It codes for CASSLLGLAGGYEQYF.

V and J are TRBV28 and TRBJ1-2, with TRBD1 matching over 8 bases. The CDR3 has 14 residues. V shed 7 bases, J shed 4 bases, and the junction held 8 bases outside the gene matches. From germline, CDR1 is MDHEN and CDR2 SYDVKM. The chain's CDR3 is CASTLTGGVYGYTF. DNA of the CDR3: TGTGCCAGCACCCTCACAGGGGGAGTCTATGGCTACACCTTC.

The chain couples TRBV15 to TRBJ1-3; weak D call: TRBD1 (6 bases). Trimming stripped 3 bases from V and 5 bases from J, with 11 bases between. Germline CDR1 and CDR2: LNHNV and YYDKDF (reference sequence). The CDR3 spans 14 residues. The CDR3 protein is CATSSLGGRNTIYF. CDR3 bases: TGTGCCACCAGCAGCCTCGGGGGGCGAAACACCATATATTTT.

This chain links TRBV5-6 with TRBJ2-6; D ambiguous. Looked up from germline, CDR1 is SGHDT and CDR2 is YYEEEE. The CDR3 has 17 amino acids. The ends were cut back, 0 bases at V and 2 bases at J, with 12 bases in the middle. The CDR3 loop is CASSLGARTTGANVLTF. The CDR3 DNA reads TGTGCCAGCAGCTTGGGGGCCCGAACGACTGGGGCCAACGTCCTGACTTTC.

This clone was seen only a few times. The CDR3 loop is CASSLIGGNTGELFF. CDR3 DNA: TGTGCCAGCAGCTTAATTGGCGGGAACACCGGGGAGCTGTTTTTT. V usage is TRBV7-8 and J usage is TRBJ2-2; D is unresolved. Germline CDR1 and CDR2: SGHVS and FQNEAQ. The CDR3 spans 15 residues. With 2 bases removed from V and 1 base from J, the gap between germline ends came to 8 bases.

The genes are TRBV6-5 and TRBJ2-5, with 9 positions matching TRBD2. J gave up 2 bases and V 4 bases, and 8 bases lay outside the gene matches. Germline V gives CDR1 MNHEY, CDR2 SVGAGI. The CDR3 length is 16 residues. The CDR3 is CASSSYSGGTQETQYF. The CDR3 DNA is TGTGCCAGCAGTTCCTATAGCGGGGGAACACAAGAGACCCAGTACTTC.

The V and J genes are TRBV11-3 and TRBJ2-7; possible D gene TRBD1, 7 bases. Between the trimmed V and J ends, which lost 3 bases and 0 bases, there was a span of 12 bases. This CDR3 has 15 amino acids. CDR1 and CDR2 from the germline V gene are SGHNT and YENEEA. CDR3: CASSLGRGVSYEQYF. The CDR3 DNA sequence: TGTGCCAGCAGCTTGGGCAGGGGGGTCTCCTACGAGCAGTACTTC.

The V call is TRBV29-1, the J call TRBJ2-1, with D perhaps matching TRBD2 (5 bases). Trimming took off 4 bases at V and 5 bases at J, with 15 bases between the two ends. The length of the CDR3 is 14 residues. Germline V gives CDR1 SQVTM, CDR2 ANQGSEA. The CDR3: CSVATRGLNNEQFF. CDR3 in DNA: TGCAGCGTTGCCACTCGAGGGTTGAACAATGAGCAGTTCTTC.

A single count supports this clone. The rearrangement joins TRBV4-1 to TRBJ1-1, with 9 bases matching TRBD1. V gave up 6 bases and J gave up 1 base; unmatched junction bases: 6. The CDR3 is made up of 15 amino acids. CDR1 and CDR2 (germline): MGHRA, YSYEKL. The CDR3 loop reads CASSPGQGWNTEAFF. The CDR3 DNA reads TGCGCCAGCAGTCCTGGACAGGGGTGGAACACTGAAGCTTTCTTT.